This T cell receptor (beta chain) comes out of a study of blood T cell repertoires in COVID-19. Methods used by the authors: Amplification from reference gene primers served as the basis for estimated nucleated cell counts. The assay was immunoSEQ multiplex PCR, and TCRdb's table has in-frame clones only and misses some. That table supplies the V and J calls and clone size; D and trimming were determined from the DNA. This table holds over 200,000 clones, roughly 84% found once. The CDR3 has 17 residues. Germline CDR1 LNHDA, CDR2 SQIVND (reference sequence). With 7 bases removed from V and 2 bases from J, the gap between germline ends came to 20 bases.

Sequencing input: peripheral blood. The gene calls are TRBV19 and TRBJ2-2, with D tentatively TRBD2 (5 bases). This TCR was recovered from a man aged 35 to 55 with active or convalescent COVID-19. In nucleotides, the CDR3 is TGTGCCAGTACCACGTGGGCAGCGGAGAGTAACACCGGGGAGCTGTTTTTT. This gives the protein CASTTWAAESNTGELFF.